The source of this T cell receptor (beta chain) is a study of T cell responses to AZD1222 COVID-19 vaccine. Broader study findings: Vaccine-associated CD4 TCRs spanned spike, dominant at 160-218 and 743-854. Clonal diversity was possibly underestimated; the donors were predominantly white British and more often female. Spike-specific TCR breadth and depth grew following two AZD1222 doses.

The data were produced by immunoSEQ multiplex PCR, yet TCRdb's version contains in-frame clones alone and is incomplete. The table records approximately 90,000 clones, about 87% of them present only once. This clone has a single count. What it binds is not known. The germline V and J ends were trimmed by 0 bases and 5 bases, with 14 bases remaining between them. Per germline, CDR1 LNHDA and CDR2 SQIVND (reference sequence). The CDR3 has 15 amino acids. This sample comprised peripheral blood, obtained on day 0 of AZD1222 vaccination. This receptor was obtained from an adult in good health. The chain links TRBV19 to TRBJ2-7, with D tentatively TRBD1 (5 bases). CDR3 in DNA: TGTGCCAGTAGTATAGATCACAGGTTAGGTAACGAGCAGTACTTC. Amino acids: CASSIDHRLGNEQYF.